The clone carrying this T cell receptor (beta chain) appeared a few times. Peripheral blood genomic DNA, not sorted cells or RNA, was the template. This entry belongs to a study of T cell repertoires in aging, cancer and after chemotherapy. Study information: The full dataset contained 9.1 million or so TCR reads.

This CDR3 region has 15 residues. V lost 0 bases and J lost 6, with 12 bases in between. Germline CDR1 and CDR2: LNHNV and YYDKDF (reference sequence). Rearranged V-D-J TRB sequences were amplified with a mixed TRB-A/B primer pool. TCRdb re-called the multiplex PCR reads through MiXCR, storing one row per CDR3 protein. The sample carries some 9,000 distinct CDR3 sequences, about 41% recorded once. The sequence came from a human donor with a solid tumor. The chain recombines TRBV15 with TRBJ2-1; D is possibly TRBD1 or TRBD2 (6 bases each). Material: blood. CDR3 loop: CATSRDKGGGNEQFF. The CDR3 DNA is TGTGCCACCAGCAGAGATAAAGGGGGAGGCAATGAGCAGTTCTTC. Based on the CDR3 plus reference TRBV15 and TRBJ2-1, the full variable domain is DAMVIQNPRYQVTQFGKPVTLSCSQTLNHNVMYWYQQKSSQAPKLLFHYYDKDFNNEADTPDNFQSRRPNTSFCFLDIRSPGLGDTAMYLCATSRDKGGGNEQFFGPGTRLTVL.